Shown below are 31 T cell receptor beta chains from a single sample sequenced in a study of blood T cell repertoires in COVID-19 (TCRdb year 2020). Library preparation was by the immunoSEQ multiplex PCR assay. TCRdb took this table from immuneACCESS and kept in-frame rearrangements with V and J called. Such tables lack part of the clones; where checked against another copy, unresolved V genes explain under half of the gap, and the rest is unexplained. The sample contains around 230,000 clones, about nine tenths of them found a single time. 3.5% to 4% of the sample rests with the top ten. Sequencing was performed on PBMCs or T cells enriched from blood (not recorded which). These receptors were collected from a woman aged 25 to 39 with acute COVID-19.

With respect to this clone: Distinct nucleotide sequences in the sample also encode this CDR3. The CDR3 loop reads CASSVIAGGPDTGELFF. The CDR3 DNA reads TGTGCCAGCAGCGTAATAGCGGGGGGGCCGGACACCGGGGAGCTGTTTTTT. The genes are TRBV9 and TRBJ2-2; 11 bases fit TRBD2. This CDR3 region has 17 residues. J gave up 3 bases and V 1 base, and 5 bases lay outside the gene matches. Germline V gene lookup returns CDR1 SGDLS and CDR2 YYNGEE.

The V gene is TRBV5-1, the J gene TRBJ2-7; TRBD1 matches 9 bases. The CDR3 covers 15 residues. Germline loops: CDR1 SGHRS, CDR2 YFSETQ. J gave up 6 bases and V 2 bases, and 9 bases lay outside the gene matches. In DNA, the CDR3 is TGCGCCAGCAGCTTAGAGGGGGGACAGGGAAGCGAGCAGTACTTC. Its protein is CASSLEGGQGSEQYF.

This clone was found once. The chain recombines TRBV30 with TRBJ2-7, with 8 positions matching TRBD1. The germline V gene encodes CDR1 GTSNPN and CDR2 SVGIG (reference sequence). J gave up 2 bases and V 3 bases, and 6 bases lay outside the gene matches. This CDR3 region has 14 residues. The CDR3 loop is CAWSRGQGAYEQYF. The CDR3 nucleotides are TGTGCCTGGAGCCGAGGACAGGGAGCCTACGAGCAGTACTTC.

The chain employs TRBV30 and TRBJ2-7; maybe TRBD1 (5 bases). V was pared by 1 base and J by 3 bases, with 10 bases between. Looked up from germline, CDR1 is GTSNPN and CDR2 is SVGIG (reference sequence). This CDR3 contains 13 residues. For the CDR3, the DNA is TGTGCCTGGAGTGGGACAACCGGCTACGAGCAGTACTTC. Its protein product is CAWSGTTGYEQYF.

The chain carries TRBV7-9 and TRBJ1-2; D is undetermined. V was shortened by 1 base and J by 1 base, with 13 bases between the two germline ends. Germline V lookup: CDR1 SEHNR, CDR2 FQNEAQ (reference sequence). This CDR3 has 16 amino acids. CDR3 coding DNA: TGTGCCAGCAGCTTAGAGGCGCCAGGTTATAACTATGGCTACACCTTC. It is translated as CASSLEAPGYNYGYTF.

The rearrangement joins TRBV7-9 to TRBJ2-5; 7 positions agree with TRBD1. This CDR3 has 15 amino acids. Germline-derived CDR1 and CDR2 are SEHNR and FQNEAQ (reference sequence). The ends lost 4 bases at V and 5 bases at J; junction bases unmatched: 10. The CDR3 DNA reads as TGTGCCAGCAGCTCCGAAACAGGGGCAGGTGAGACCCAGTACTTC. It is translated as CASSSETGAGETQYF.

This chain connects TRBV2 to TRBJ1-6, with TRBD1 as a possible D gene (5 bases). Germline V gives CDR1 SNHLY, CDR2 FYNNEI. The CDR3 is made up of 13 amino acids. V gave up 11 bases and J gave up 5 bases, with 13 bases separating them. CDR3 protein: CAGGSRDNSPLHF. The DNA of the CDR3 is TGTGCCGGGGGGAGCAGGGATAATTCACCCCTCCACTTT.

CDR3 in amino acids: CASSVRTGEADTQYF. CDR3 sequence (DNA): TGTGCCAGCAGTGTGCGGACAGGGGAAGCAGATACGCAGTATTTT. The chain has TRBV2 and TRBJ2-3; 9 bases line up with TRBD1. Germline loops: CDR1 SNHLY, CDR2 FYNNEI. The CDR3 is 15 amino acids. The J segment lost 4 bases and the V segment lost 4 bases, leaving 6 bases of the junction unmatched.

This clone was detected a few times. For the CDR3, the DNA is TGTGCCAGCTCACCACCGGGGGGAAGGCTGAACACTGAAGCTTTCTTT. Translating it yields CASSPPGGRLNTEAFF. The chain links TRBV18 to TRBJ1-1; weak D call: TRBD1 (5 bases). Trimming cost V 0 bases and J 0 bases, with 11 bases left between them. This CDR3 has 16 amino acids. The germline CDR1 and CDR2 sequences are KGHSH and LQKENI.

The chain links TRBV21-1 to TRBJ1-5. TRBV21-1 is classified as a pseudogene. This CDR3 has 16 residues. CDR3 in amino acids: CASSKDSGCSNQPQHF. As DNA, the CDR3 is TGTGCCAGCAGCAAAGACTCGGGTTGTAGCAATCAGCCCCAGCATTTT.

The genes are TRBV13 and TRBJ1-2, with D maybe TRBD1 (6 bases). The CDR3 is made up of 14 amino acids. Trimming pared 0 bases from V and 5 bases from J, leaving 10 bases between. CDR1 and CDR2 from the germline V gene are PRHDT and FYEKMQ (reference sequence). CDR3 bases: TGTGCCAGCAGCTTAGGGGGGCAGGGGTATGGCTACACCTTC. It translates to CASSLGGQGYGYTF. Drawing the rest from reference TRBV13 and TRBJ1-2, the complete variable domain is AAGVIQSPRHLIKEKRETATLKCYPIPRHDTVYWYQQGPGQDPQFLISFYEKMQSDKGSIPDRFSAQQFSDYHSELNMSSLELGDSALYFCASSLGGQGYGYTFGSGTRLTVV.

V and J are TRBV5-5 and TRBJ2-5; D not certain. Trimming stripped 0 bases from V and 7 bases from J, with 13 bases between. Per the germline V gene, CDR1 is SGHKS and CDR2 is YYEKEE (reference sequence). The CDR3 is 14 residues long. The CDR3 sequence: CASSLGVSSRTQYF. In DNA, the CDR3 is TGTGCCAGCAGCTTGGGAGTTAGCTCCAGGACCCAGTACTTC.

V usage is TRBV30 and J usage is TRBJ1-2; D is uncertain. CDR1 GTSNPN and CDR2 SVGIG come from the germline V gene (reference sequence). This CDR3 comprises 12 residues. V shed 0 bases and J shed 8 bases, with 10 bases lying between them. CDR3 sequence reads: CAWSVGPGGYTF. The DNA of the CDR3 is TGTGCCTGGAGTGTAGGTCCCGGGGGCTACACCTTC.

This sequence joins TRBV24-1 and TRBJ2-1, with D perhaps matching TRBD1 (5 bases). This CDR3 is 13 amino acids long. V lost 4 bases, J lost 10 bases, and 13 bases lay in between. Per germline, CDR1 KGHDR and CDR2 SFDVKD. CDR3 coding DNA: TGTGCCACCAGTGACCCCAGGGTTAGAGAGCAGTTCTTC. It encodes CATSDPRVREQFF.

The CDR3 region is CASSSRGLLEPQHF. The CDR3 DNA follows: TGTGCCAGCAGTTCGAGGGGGCTATTAGAACCCCAGCATTTT. This rearrangement joins TRBV27 to TRBJ1-5; TRBD1 aligns across 7 bases. The V and J ends lost 4 bases and 10 bases, in that order; junction bases with no gene match: 10. Looked up from germline, CDR1 is MNHEY and CDR2 is SMNVEV (reference sequence). The CDR3 length is 14 residues.

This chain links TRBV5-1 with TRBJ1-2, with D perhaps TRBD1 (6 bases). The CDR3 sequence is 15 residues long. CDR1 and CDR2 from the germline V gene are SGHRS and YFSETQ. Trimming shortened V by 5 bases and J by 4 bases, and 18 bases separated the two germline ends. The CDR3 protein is CASRPSRGGGYGYTF. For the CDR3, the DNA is TGCGCCAGCAGGCCTTCGAGGGGGGGAGGCTATGGCTACACCTTC.

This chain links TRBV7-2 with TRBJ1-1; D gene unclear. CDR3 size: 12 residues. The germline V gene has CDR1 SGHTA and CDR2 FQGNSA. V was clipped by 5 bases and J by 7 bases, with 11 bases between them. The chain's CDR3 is CASSPRIGEAFF. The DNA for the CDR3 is TGTGCCAGCAGCCCGCGGATAGGTGAAGCTTTCTTT.

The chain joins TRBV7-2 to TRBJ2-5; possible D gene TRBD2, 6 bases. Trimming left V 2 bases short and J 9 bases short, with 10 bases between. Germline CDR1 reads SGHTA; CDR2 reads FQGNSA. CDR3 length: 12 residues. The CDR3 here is CASSLHVAAQYF. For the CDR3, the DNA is TGTGCCAGCAGCTTACATGTAGCGGCCCAGTACTTC. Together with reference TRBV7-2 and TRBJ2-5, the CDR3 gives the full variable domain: GAGVSQSPSNKVTEKGKDVELRCDPISGHTALYWYRQSLGQGLEFLIYFQGNSAPDKSGLPSDRFSAERTGGSVSTLTIQRTQQEDSAVYLCASSLHVAAQYFGPGTRLLVL.

This CDR3 reads CASSPQTTVAYEQYF. The CDR3 DNA reads TGTGCCAGCAGTCCACAGACGACAGTTGCCTACGAGCAGTACTTC. V and J are TRBV28 and TRBJ2-7; D might be TRBD1 (5 bases). CDR1 MDHEN and CDR2 SYDVKM come from the germline V gene. The CDR3 spans 15 residues. Trimming took off 5 bases at V and 2 bases at J, with 16 bases between the two ends.

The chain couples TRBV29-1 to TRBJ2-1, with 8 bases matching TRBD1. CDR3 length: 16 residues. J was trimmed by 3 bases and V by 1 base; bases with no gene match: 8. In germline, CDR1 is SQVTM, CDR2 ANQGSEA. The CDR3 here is CSVEVEDRVHYNEQFF. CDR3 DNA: TGCAGCGTTGAAGTCGAGGACAGGGTCCACTACAATGAGCAGTTCTTC.

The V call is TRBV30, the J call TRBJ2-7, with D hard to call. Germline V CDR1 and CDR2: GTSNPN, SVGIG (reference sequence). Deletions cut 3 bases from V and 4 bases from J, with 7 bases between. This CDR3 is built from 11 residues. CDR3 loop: CAWRAEYEQYF. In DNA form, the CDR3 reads TGTGCCTGGAGGGCCGAATACGAGCAGTACTTC.

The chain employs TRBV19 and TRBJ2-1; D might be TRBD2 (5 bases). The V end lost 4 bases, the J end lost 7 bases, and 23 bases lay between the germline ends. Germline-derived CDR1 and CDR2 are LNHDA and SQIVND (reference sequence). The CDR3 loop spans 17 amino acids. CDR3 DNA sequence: TGTGCCAGTAGTAAGGAACCCTTCCGGGCCCCGGGGAATGAGCAGTTCTTC. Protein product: CASSKEPFRAPGNEQFF. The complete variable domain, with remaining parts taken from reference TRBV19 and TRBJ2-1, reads DGGITQSPKYLFRKEGQNVTLSCEQNLNHDAMYWYRQDPGQGLRLIYYSQIVNDFQKGDIAEGYSVSREKKESFPLTVTSAQKNPTAFYLCASSKEPFRAPGNEQFFGPGTRLTVL.

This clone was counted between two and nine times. CDR3 in DNA: TGCAGCGTCGTAACCGGGACAGGGGTGCCCTACGAGCAGTACTTC. Amino acids: CSVVTGTGVPYEQYF. The genes are TRBV29-1 and TRBJ2-7, with TRBD1 matching over 10 bases. CDR1 is SQVTM and CDR2 is ANQGSEA in the germline V gene. The CDR3 length is 15 residues. With V trimmed by 6 bases and J by 2 bases, 10 bases remained unmatched.

The CDR3 DNA sequence: TGTGCCAGCTCCCCCGAGGGGGCAAGTCAGCCCCAGCATTTT. Translated, it gives CASSPEGASQPQHF. This chain joins TRBV18 and TRBJ1-5, with TRBD1 matching over 7 bases. CDR1 and CDR2 (germline): KGHSH, LQKENI. The CDR3 runs 14 residues. The V and J ends lost 6 bases and 6 bases, in that order; junction bases with no gene match: 8.

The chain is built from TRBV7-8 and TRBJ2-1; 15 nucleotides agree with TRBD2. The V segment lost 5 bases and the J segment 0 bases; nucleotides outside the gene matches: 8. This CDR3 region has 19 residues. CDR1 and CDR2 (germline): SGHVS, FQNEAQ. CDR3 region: CASSPRTSGGGSSYNEQFF. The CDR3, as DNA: TGTGCCAGCAGCCCCCGGACTAGCGGGGGGGGTAGCTCCTACAATGAGCAGTTCTTC.

The CDR3 sequence: CASSLEHNQPQHF. CDR3 bases: TGTGCCAGCAGCTTAGAACATAATCAGCCCCAGCATTTT. The chain recombines TRBV7-8 with TRBJ1-5; D remains ambiguous. Trimming cost V 1 base and J 4 bases, with 5 bases left between them. There are 13 residues in the CDR3. Germline V lookup: CDR1 SGHVS, CDR2 FQNEAQ.

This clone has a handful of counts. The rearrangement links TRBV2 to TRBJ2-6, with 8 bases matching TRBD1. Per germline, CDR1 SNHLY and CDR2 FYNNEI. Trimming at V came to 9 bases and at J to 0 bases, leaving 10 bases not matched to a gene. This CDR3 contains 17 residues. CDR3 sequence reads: CASRGQELYSGANVLTF. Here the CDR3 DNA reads TGTGCCAGTAGGGGACAGGAACTTTACTCTGGGGCCAACGTCCTGACTTTC. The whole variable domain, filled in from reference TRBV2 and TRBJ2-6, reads EPEVTQTPSHQVTQMGQEVILRCVPISNHLYFYWYRQILGQKVEFLVSFYNNEISEKSEIFDDQFSVERPDGSNFTLKIRSTKLEDSAMYFCASRGQELYSGANVLTFGAGSRLTVL.

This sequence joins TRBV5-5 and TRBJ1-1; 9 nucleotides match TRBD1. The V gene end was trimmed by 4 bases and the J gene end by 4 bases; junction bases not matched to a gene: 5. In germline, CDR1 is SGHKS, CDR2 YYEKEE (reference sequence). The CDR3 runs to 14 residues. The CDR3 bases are TGTGCCAGCAGCGGGAGGACAGGGGTCACTGAAGCTTTCTTT. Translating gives CASSGRTGVTEAFF.

The CDR3 DNA reads as TGTGCCAGCAGCGCCAGGACAGAGAACACCGGGGAGCTGTTTTTT. This encodes CASSARTENTGELFF. The chain has TRBV9 and TRBJ2-2; weak D call: TRBD1 (6 bases). CDR1 is SGDLS and CDR2 is YYNGEE in the germline V gene. CDR3 length equals 15 residues. V lost 3 bases to trimming and J lost 1 base, with 10 bases between them.

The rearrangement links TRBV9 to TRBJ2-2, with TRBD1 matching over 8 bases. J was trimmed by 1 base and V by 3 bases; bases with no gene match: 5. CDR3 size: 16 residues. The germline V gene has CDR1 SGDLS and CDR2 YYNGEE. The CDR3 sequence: CASSATGTGNTGELFF. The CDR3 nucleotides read TGTGCCAGCAGCGCTACCGGGACAGGGAACACCGGGGAGCTGTTTTTT.

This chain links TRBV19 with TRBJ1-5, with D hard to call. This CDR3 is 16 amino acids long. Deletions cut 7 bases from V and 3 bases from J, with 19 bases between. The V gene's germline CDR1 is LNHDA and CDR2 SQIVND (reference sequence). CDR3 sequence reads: CASKQGRFSPNQPQHF. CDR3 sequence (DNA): TGTGCCAGTAAACAAGGTCGGTTTAGCCCCAATCAGCCCCAGCATTTT.